This TCR beta chain emerged from a study of T cells expressing NK-cell markers. The CDR3 loop spans 17 amino acids. Germline V CDR1 and CDR2: PRHDT, FYEKMQ (reference sequence). TCRdb re-called the 5' RACE reads and gives one entry per CDR3 protein, without DNA. The repertoire table contains around 470,000 distinct CDR3 sequences. The specimen sequenced was blood T cells: a sorted CD56 or NKG2C T cell subset, CD4+ or CD8+ T cells, or bulk PBMC T cells (not recorded which). The chain joins TRBV13 to TRBJ2-3; TCRdb indicates TRBD1, and absent DNA this call remains unverified. The sequence came from a woman in her fifties or sixties in good health. The CDR3 protein is CASSSSAGTGSTDTQYF.